Detailed here is one TCR beta chain. These data are taken from a study of CD8+ T cells in alopecia areata. In each case, RNA was isolated and then reverse transcribed into cDNA as the sequencing template. The table came from immunoSEQ multiplex PCR; TCRdb's copy has only in-frame clones and leaves some out. This sample has some 200,000 clones, with 59% found just once. This clonotype was sampled from a human donor with alopecia areata. The material sequenced was CD4+ T cells sorted from blood, taken at week 0.

The CDR3 region is CAWRAGSGSNQPQHF. CDR3 bases: TGTGCCTGGAGGGCGGGTTCGGGGAGCAATCAGCCCCAGCATTTT. The V and J genes are TRBV30 and TRBJ1-5; D remains ambiguous. The CDR3 has 15 residues. V lost 3 bases and J 1 base, leaving 13 bases between the germline ends. The germline gives CDR1 GTSNPN, CDR2 SVGIG (reference sequence).